This entry lists 15 T cell receptor beta chains sequenced from one sample in a study of radiotherapy plus CTLA-4 blockade in lung cancer. Sequencing used immunoSEQ multiplex PCR; TCRdb keeps in-frame clones, though not all of them. The sample carries fewer than 140,000 clones, over 75% recorded once. Here the sequenced sample was peripheral blood, taken from a patient treated with radiotherapy plus ipilimumab. The receptors come from a human donor with non-small cell lung cancer that progressed on radiotherapy plus ipilimumab. Some clones in this sample may be carry-over from other donors' samples.

J is TRBJ2-3 and V is TRBV6-5, with D perhaps matching TRBD1 (6 bases). V gave up 6 bases and J gave up 0 bases, with 13 bases separating them. The CDR3 runs to 15 residues. Germline V lookup: CDR1 MNHEY, CDR2 SVGAGI. CDR3 protein: CASRARQASTDTQYF. CDR3 nucleotides: TGTGCCAGCAGAGCAAGACAGGCTAGCACAGATACGCAGTATTTT.

This chain connects TRBV7-9 to TRBJ1-6; D remains ambiguous. Germline V lookup: CDR1 SEHNR, CDR2 FQNEAQ (reference sequence). The CDR3 contains 12 residues. CDR3 sequence reads: CAVAPMSSPLHF. CDR3 DNA: TGTGCAGTCGCCCCCATGAGTTCACCCCTCCACTTT.

CDR3 nucleotides: TGTGCCAGCAGTTTATCCGGGGCTTATAGCAATCAGCCCCAGCATTTT. Translation gives CASSLSGAYSNQPQHF. The chain is built from TRBV27 and TRBJ1-5; a weak D match, TRBD1 (5 bases). V was trimmed by 0 bases and J by 0 bases, leaving 9 bases between them. CDR1 is MNHEY, CDR2 SMNVEV, per germline (reference sequence). CDR3 length equals 16 residues.

The chain has TRBV2 and TRBJ1-1; no reliable D call. The CDR3 extends over 13 amino acids. Germline V gives CDR1 SNHLY, CDR2 FYNNEI. Trimming left V 0 bases short and J 11 bases short, with 13 bases between. The CDR3 loop is CASSEATSRRAFF. In nucleotides, the CDR3 is TGTGCCAGCAGTGAAGCCACAAGTCGGAGGGCTTTCTTT.

This rearrangement joins TRBV9 to TRBJ1-3; D is uncertain. The CDR3 runs 16 residues. In germline, CDR1 is SGDLS, CDR2 YYNGEE. The V end was cut by 0 bases, the J end by 0 bases, with 10 bases between. As DNA, the CDR3 is TGTGCCAGCAGCGTAGCCGGCAAGAGCTCTGGAAACACCATATATTTT. Translating it yields CASSVAGKSSGNTIYF.

The J gene is TRBJ2-7, the V gene TRBV7-8, with 8 bases aligning to TRBD1. J lost 2 bases, V lost 7 bases, and 10 bases had no gene match. The CDR3 consists of 15 residues. Germline V lookup: CDR1 SGHVS, CDR2 FQNEAQ. CDR3 amino acids: CASTVTGTGTYEQYF. The CDR3 coding sequence is TGTGCCAGCACCGTAACCGGGACAGGAACCTACGAGCAGTACTTC.

V is TRBV5-1 and J is TRBJ2-3, with D unclear. V was clipped by 4 bases and J by 0 bases, with 12 bases between them. The CDR3 has 15 residues. From germline, CDR1 is SGHRS and CDR2 YFSETQ. CDR3 in amino acids: CASSLAPTSTDTQYF. The CDR3, as DNA: TGCGCCAGCAGCCTGGCCCCGACTAGCACAGATACGCAGTATTTT.

The V and J genes are TRBV7-8 and TRBJ1-5; TRBD1 matches at 8 bases. CDR1 and CDR2 from the germline V gene are SGHVS and FQNEAQ. The V gene end was trimmed by 5 bases and the J gene end by 3 bases; junction bases not matched to a gene: 3. The CDR3 runs 14 residues. CDR3 sequence (DNA): TGTGCCAGCAGCGCGGGACAGGTCAATCAGCCCCAGCATTTT. Translated, it gives CASSAGQVNQPQHF.

A few counts support this clone. This sequence joins TRBV7-9 and TRBJ1-5; maybe TRBD1 (6 bases). CDR3 size: 15 residues. Per germline, CDR1 SEHNR and CDR2 FQNEAQ (reference sequence). Trimming took off 3 bases at V and 2 bases at J, with 11 bases between the two ends. The CDR3 nucleotides are TGTGCCAGCAGCTTCTCAGGGGCGGGCAATCAGCCCCAGCATTTT. Amino acid sequence: CASSFSGAGNQPQHF. Based on the CDR3 plus reference TRBV7-9 and TRBJ1-5, the full variable domain is DTGVSQNPRHKITKRGQNVTFRCDPISEHNRLYWYRQTLGQGPEFLTYFQNEAQLEKSRLLSDRFSAERPKGSFSTLEIQRTEQGDSAMYLCASSFSGAGNQPQHFGDGTRLSIL.

The gene calls are TRBV28 and TRBJ2-7; 7 bases are shared with TRBD1. Germline V CDR1 and CDR2: MDHEN, SYDVKM. CDR3 length: 14 residues. V dropped 5 bases and J dropped 0; count of bases not matched to a gene: 4. CDR3 region: CASSLGQSSYEQYF. DNA for the CDR3: TGTGCCAGCAGTCTGGGACAGAGCTCCTACGAGCAGTACTTC.

This chain joins TRBV15 and TRBJ2-4; D not certain. CDR1 is LNHNV, CDR2 YYDKDF, per germline (reference sequence). The CDR3 consists of 13 residues. V shed 1 base and J shed 5 bases, with 6 bases lying between them. CDR3 region: CATSRGFENIQYF. CDR3 sequence (DNA): TGTGCCACCAGCAGAGGGTTTGAAAACATTCAGTACTTC. Supplemented by reference TRBV15 and TRBJ2-4, the full variable domain reads DAMVIQNPRYQVTQFGKPVTLSCSQTLNHNVMYWYQQKSSQAPKLLFHYYDKDFNNEADTPDNFQSRRPNTSFCFLDIRSPGLGDTAMYLCATSRGFENIQYFGAGTRLSVL.

The rearrangement joins TRBV5-6 to TRBJ2-5, with D possibly TRBD2 on 5 matching bases. The CDR3 has 11 residues. The V and J ends lost 3 bases and 9 bases respectively, with 9 bases between them. Germline values: CDR1 SGHDT, CDR2 YYEEEE. CDR3 sequence (DNA): TGTGCCAGCAGCTCCCTCGGGGCCCAGTACTTC. Residues: CASSSLGAQYF.

In nucleotides, the CDR3 is TGTGCCAGCAGCTTAGGACTAGCGGGGGGCTACGAGCAGTACTTC. The encoded protein is CASSLGLAGGYEQYF. The chain recombines TRBV7-2 with TRBJ2-7; 13 bases agree with TRBD2. V lost 1 base to trimming and J lost 3 bases; unmatched junction nucleotides: 0. Per the germline V gene, CDR1 is SGHTA and CDR2 is FQGNSA. There are 15 residues in the CDR3. Complete variable domain (other parts from reference TRBV7-2 and TRBJ2-7): GAGVSQSPSNKVTEKGKDVELRCDPISGHTALYWYRQSLGQGLEFLIYFQGNSAPDKSGLPSDRFSAERTGGSVSTLTIQRTQQEDSAVYLCASSLGLAGGYEQYFGPGTRLTVT.

The genes are TRBV11-2 and TRBJ2-7; 11 bases line up with TRBD2. The length of the CDR3 is 15 residues. The V segment lost 3 bases and the J segment 3 bases; nucleotides outside the gene matches: 4. Per the germline V gene, CDR1 is SGHAT and CDR2 is FQNNGV. The CDR3 loop reads CASSLTSGEFYEQYF. CDR3 coding DNA: TGTGCCAGCAGCTTGACTAGCGGGGAATTCTACGAGCAGTACTTC.

This chain joins TRBV18 and TRBJ1-4; 9 bases match TRBD1. The germline CDR1 and CDR2 sequences are KGHSH and LQKENI. This CDR3 spans 15 amino acids. J was trimmed by 8 bases and V by 5 bases; bases with no gene match: 9. In DNA form, the CDR3 reads TGTGCCAGCTCAGACCGGGACAGGGTTGGAGAAAAACTGTTTTTT. Translation: CASSDRDRVGEKLFF.